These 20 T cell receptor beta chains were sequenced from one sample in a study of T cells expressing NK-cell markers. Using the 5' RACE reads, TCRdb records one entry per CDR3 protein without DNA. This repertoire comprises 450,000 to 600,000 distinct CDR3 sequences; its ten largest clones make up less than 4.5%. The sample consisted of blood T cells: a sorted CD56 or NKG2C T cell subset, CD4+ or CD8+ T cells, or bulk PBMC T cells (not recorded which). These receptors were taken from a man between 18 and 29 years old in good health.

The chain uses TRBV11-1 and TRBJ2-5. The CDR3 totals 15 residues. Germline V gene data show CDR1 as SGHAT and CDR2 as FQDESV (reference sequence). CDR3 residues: CASSPIWPYQETQYF.

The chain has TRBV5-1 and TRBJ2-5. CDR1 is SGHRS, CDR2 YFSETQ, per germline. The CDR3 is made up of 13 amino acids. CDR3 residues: CASSLRQEETQYF.

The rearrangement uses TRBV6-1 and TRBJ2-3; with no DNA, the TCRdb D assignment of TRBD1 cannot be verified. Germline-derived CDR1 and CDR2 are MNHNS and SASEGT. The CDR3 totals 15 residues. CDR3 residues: CASSPPTGTGETQYF.

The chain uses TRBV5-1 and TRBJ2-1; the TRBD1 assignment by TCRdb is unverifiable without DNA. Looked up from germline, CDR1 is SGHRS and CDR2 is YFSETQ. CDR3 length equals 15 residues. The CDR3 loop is CASSLEPQGNIEQFF.

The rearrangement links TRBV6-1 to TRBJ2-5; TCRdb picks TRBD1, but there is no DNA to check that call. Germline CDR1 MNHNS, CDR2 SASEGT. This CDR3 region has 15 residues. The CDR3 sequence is CASTWVRDPQETQYF.

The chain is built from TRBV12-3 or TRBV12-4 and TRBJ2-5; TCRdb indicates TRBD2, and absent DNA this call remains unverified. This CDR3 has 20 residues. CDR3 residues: CASSSEGRRLAGGPWETQYF.

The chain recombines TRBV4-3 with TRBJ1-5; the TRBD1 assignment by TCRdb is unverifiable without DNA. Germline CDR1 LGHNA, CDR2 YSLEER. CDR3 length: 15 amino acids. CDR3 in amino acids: CASSPRQGADQPQHF.

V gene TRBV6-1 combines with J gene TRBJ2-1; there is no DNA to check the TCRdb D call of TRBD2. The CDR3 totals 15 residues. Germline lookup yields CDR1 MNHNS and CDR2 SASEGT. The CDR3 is CASSGSGRGGDEQFF.

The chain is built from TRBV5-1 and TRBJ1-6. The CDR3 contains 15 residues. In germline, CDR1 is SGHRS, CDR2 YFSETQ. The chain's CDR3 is CASSLDTGRASPLHF. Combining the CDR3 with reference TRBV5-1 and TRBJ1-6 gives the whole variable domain KAGVTQTPRYLIKTRGQQVTLSCSPISGHRSVSWYQQTPGQGLQFLFEYFSETQRNKGNFPGRFSGRQFSNSRSEMNVSTLELGDSALYLCASSLDTGRASPLHFGNGTRLTVT.

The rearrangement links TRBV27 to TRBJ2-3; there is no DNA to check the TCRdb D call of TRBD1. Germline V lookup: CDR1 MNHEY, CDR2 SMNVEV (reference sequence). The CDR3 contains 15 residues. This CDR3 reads CASSLGAYPGDTQYF.

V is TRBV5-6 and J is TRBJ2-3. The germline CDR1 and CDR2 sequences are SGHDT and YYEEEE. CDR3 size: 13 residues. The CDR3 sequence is CASSWGSTDTQYF.

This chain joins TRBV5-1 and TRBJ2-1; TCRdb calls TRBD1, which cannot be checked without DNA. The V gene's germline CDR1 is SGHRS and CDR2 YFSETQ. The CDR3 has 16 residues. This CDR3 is CASSLVMDREWGEQFF.

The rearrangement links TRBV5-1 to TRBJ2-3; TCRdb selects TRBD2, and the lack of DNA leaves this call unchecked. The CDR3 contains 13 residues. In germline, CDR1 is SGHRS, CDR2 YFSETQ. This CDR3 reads CASSGDSADTQYF.

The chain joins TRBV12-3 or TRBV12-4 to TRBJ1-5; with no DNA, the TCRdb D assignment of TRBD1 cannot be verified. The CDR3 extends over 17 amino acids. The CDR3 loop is CASSLSGGGGSNQPQHF.

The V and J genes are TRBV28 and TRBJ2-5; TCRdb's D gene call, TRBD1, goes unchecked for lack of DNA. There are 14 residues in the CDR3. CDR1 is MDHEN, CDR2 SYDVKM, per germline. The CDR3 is CASSPDRVRETQYF.

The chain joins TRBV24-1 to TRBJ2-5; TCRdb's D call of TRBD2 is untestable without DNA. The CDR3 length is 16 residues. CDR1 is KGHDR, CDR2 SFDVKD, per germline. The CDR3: CATSDPGLAAQETQYF.

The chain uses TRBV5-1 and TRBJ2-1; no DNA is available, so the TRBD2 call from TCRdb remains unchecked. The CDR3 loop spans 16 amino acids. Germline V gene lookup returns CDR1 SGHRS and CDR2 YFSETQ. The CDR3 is CASSLGTSGSRREQFF.

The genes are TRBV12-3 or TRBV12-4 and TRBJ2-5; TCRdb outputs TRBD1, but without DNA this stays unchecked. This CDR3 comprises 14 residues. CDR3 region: CASSADREKETQYF.

The CDR3 sequence: CASSRRGRDGGDTQYF. The rearrangement uses TRBV12-3 or TRBV12-4 and TRBJ2-3; TCRdb names TRBD1, which stays unverified in the absence of DNA. The CDR3 has 16 amino acids.

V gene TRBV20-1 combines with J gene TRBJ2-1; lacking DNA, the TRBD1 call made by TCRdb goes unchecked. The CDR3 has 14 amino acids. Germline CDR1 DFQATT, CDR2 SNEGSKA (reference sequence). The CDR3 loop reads CSAILGESVDEQFF.